This entry describes one T cell receptor (beta chain). Indicated treatment: around 19 received Ad26.COV2.S at low or high dose, single or two shots; several received placebo; per-sample allocation not given. Each sample was drawn 63 days after the first injection (of vaccine or placebo). Some clones are missing from TCRdb's copy, which holds only in-frame ones; the method was immunoSEQ multiplex PCR. The table records fewer than 500,000 clones, 90% of them present only once. CDR3 length: 12 amino acids. CDR1 LNHDA and CDR2 SQIVND come from the germline V gene (reference sequence). The V end was cut by 5 bases, the J end by 4 bases, with 9 bases between. The data originate from a study of Ad26.COV2.S vaccination and SARS-CoV-2 variants.

The starting material was peripheral blood, obtained in a trial of Ad26.COV2.S vaccine versus placebo. This clonotype was obtained from a person aged 18 to 59 who received the Ad26.COV2.S COVID-19 vaccine or a placebo. The chain joins TRBV19 to TRBJ2-7; D ambiguous. CDR3 nucleotides: TGTGCCAGTAGTCCAGGATATTACGAGCAGTACTTC. It yields the protein CASSPGYYEQYF.